This T cell receptor beta chain appears in the sequencing data of a study of blood T cell repertoires in COVID-19. The table came from immunoSEQ multiplex PCR; TCRdb's copy has only in-frame clones and leaves some out. The data hold approximately 100,000 clones, with 76% observed a single time. Trimming left V 3 bases short and J 2 bases short, with 14 bases between. The CDR3 contains 15 residues. Germline CDR1 is SGHNT and CDR2 is YYREEE (reference sequence). The V gene is TRBV5-4, the J gene TRBJ1-2, with a possible D match to TRBD1 (6 bases). Sequencing was done on a sample of peripheral blood. This clonotype originated in an older man with COVID-19, enrolled during active disease. The CDR3 here is CASSSPGGRNYGYTF. CDR3 sequence (DNA): TGTGCCAGCAGCTCTCCGGGGGGGCGGAACTATGGCTACACCTTC.